A selection of T cell receptor beta chains follows, all from one sample in a study of blood T cell repertoires in COVID-19. Using immunoSEQ multiplex PCR, the repertoire was profiled, and TCRdb retains in-frame clones only, with some absent. The sample records 250,000 to 300,000 clones, roughly 90% being singletons. The sample taken for sequencing was peripheral blood. The receptors here all came from a man under 40 with active or convalescent COVID-19. Both conserved end residues are part of each CDR3. Fields, in order: V gene, J gene, CDR3 protein.

>TRBV21-1|TRBJ1-5
CASSTNLDRANQPQHF
>TRBV5-1|TRBJ2-7
CASSLVAWQGSYEQYF
>TRBV6-1|TRBJ1-2
CASSESVANGYTF
>TRBV3-1/TRBV3-2|TRBJ2-1
CASSTLPENEQFF
>TRBV4-3|TRBJ2-7
CASSQDAGATYEQYF
>TRBV30|TRBJ2-3
CAWSGVAGITDTQYF
>TRBV7-2|TRBJ2-1
CASADRASYNEQFF
>TRBV27|TRBJ2-7
CASSSRGQPSYEQYF
>TRBV5-6|TRBJ1-6
CASSPVQGNSPLHF
>TRBV30|TRBJ1-5
CAWNLAGNQPQHF
>TRBV27|TRBJ2-7
CASSLGVRVYEQYF
>TRBV24-1|TRBJ2-5
CATAPGQGSGETQYF
>TRBV6-4|TRBJ2-3
CASSDSPDRGTQYF
>TRBV30|TRBJ1-5
CAWSVGQGNQPQHF
>TRBV7-8|TRBJ2-7
CASSDLGGARYEQYF
>TRBV7-9|TRBJ1-5
CASSSGGNQPQHF
>TRBV4-2|TRBJ1-1
CASSPSLGGTEAFF
>TRBV4-1|TRBJ1-3
CASSQWWDRKGNTIYF
>TRBV27|TRBJ2-1
CASSWGLAGSSYNEQFF
>TRBV7-9|TRBJ1-2
CASSLEGGSVGHGYTF
>TRBV18|TRBJ2-1
CASSRNSGGDYNEQFF
>TRBV2|TRBJ2-7
CASSNRGLNEQYF
>TRBV15|TRBJ1-1
CATSGGGSNTEAFF
>TRBV5-6|TRBJ2-2
CASSPGTNIGELFF
>TRBV29-1|TRBJ1-1
CSVRGPTGVTEAFF
>TRBV12-3/TRBV12-4|TRBJ2-7
CASSLGRNEQYF
>TRBV9|TRBJ1-1
CASSVDRGDTEAFF
>TRBV2|TRBJ2-7
CASSETTTGEQYF
>TRBV27|TRBJ1-1
CASSLRGRGEAFF
>TRBV24-1|TRBJ2-1
CATSDPVGGGRRNEQFF
>TRBV6-5|TRBJ2-4
CASTRASSNDNIQYF
>TRBV3-1/TRBV3-2|TRBJ1-6
CASSPGRALHF
>TRBV3-1/TRBV3-2|TRBJ2-3
CASSQDRGSTDTQYF
>TRBV18|TRBJ2-7
CASSAGTGSYEQYF
>TRBV4-3|TRBJ2-3
CASSLKDRGLPDTQYF
>TRBV5-5|TRBJ1-2
CASSRGGQGPYGYTF
>TRBV19|TRBJ2-7
CASSIGGNTYEQYF
>TRBV27|TRBJ1-2
CASRYTGDIYGYTF
>TRBV21-1|TRBJ2-3
CASSKGLAGGPSTDTQYF
>TRBV19|TRBJ2-2
CAIAPGGLGGELFF
>TRBV4-1|TRBJ1-1
CASSRPFGQGANTEAFF
>TRBV14|TRBJ1-5
CASRYRGVQWSNQPQHF
>TRBV29-1|TRBJ2-7
CSVQPIAGYEQYF
>TRBV2|TRBJ2-7
CASSLQGPYGEQYF
>TRBV6-1|TRBJ1-4
CASSEDINEKLFF